The 22 T cell receptor beta chains below were found in one sample sequenced in a study of blood T cell repertoires in COVID-19. The table came from immunoSEQ multiplex PCR; TCRdb's copy has only in-frame clones and leaves some out. The sample records 20,000 or so clones, 84% being singletons. Sequenced: peripheral blood. The receptors come from a man aged 35 to 55 with acute or convalescent COVID-19.

V usage is TRBV19 and J usage is TRBJ1-6; 9 bases fit TRBD1. CDR1 and CDR2 (germline): LNHDA, SQIVND (reference sequence). Trimming removed 8 bases from V and 8 bases from J; junction bases left unmatched: 13. The CDR3 is 16 amino acids. CDR3 sequence: CASGKESGTGYSPLHF. The CDR3, as DNA: TGTGCCAGTGGCAAAGAGTCCGGGACAGGGTATTCACCCCTCCACTTT.

The V call is TRBV5-5, the J call TRBJ2-1; D possibly corresponds to TRBD2 (5 bases). From germline, CDR1 is SGHKS and CDR2 YYEKEE (reference sequence). This CDR3 comprises 15 residues. Trimming took 1 base from V and 3 from J, leaving 11 bases between them. The CDR3 bases are TGTGCCAGCAGCTTGTGGGCTAGCTTCTACAATGAGCAGTTCTTC. Translated: CASSLWASFYNEQFF.

This chain uses TRBV5-1 with TRBJ1-2, with 7 nucleotides matching TRBD1. Trimming cost V 0 bases and J 5 bases; bases outside gene matches: 4. This CDR3 has 14 residues. Germline values: CDR1 SGHRS, CDR2 YFSETQ. CDR3 region: CASSLAQGSYGYTF. The CDR3 DNA sequence: TGCGCCAGCAGCTTGGCACAGGGGTCATATGGCTACACCTTC.

This sequence joins TRBV3-1 (or the pseudogene TRBV3-2) and TRBJ1-6; D gene uncertain. Deletions cut 1 base from V and 10 bases from J, with 11 bases between. Per germline, CDR1 LGHDT and CDR2 YNNKEL (reference sequence). CDR3 length: 14 residues. CDR3 sequence reads: CASSQGASGSPLHF. Written as DNA, the CDR3 is TGTGCCAGCAGCCAAGGGGCGAGCGGCTCACCCCTCCACTTT.

The chain has TRBV29-1 and TRBJ1-1, with no clear D. Trimming pared 3 bases from V and 2 bases from J, leaving 13 bases between. This CDR3 has 14 amino acids. CDR1 SQVTM and CDR2 ANQGSEA come from the germline V gene. CDR3 sequence (DNA): TGCAGCGTTGACGCGATAGGCGGAAACACTGAAGCTTTCTTT. Translation: CSVDAIGGNTEAFF.

The chain carries TRBV6-5 and TRBJ1-1, with 8 bases that match TRBD1. After removal of 5 bases from V and 3 bases from J, the junction contained 5 bases not matched to a gene. Germline V gene lookup returns CDR1 MNHEY and CDR2 SVGAGI. The CDR3 sequence is 14 residues long. CDR3 sequence (DNA): TGTGCCAGCAGTCCCCAGGGGGCGTACACTGAAGCTTTCTTT. Translation: CASSPQGAYTEAFF.

V is TRBV6-5 and J is TRBJ2-7; possibly TRBD2 for D (6 bases). Germline loops: CDR1 MNHEY, CDR2 SVGAGI. The CDR3 is made up of 14 amino acids. V was clipped by 9 bases and J by 0 bases, with 15 bases between them. CDR3 sequence reads: CASTGTQSSYEQYF. Written as DNA, the CDR3 is TGTGCCAGTACCGGGACTCAGAGCTCCTACGAGCAGTACTTC.

V is TRBV6-6 and J is TRBJ1-2; D not resolved. V lost 6 bases to trimming and J lost 8 bases, with 10 bases between them. Germline loops: CDR1 MNHNY, CDR2 SVGAGI (reference sequence). CDR3 length equals 11 residues. The CDR3 nucleotides read TGTGCCAGCAGCCCAGCGGGCGGCTACACCTTC. Amino acids: CASSPAGGYTF.

V and J are TRBV5-1 and TRBJ2-2; D is undetermined. V lost 3 bases, J lost 1 base, and 10 bases lay in between. This CDR3 has 15 amino acids. Per germline, CDR1 SGHRS and CDR2 YFSETQ. The CDR3 spells CASSSSAGNTGELFF. CDR3 nucleotide sequence: TGCGCCAGCAGCTCCAGTGCAGGGAACACCGGGGAGCTGTTTTTT.

This sequence joins TRBV6-2 or TRBV6-3 and TRBJ2-5; possible D gene TRBD2, 6 bases. V was trimmed by 6 bases and J by 4 bases, leaving 21 bases between them. This CDR3 is 16 amino acids long. The V gene's germline CDR1 is MNHEY and CDR2 SVGEGT. CDR3 sequence reads: CASSPKRVMVAETQYF. For the CDR3, the DNA is TGTGCCAGCAGCCCTAAGCGGGTGATGGTTGCAGAGACCCAGTACTTC.

The rearrangement uses TRBV30 and TRBJ2-6; 7 positions agree with TRBD1. This CDR3 comprises 17 residues. The germline V gene has CDR1 GTSNPN and CDR2 SVGIG (reference sequence). V shed 0 bases and J 0 bases; nucleotides not matched to a gene: 5. Here the CDR3 reads CAWSVLSGGSGANVLTF. The CDR3 nucleotides are TGTGCCTGGAGTGTACTTTCAGGGGGCTCTGGGGCCAACGTCCTGACTTTC.

The chain links TRBV5-6 to TRBJ1-1; TRBD1 matches at 8 bases. This CDR3 has 17 amino acids. V trimming: 3 bases; J trimming: 0 bases; junction bases outside the gene matches: 10. Germline V gives CDR1 SGHDT, CDR2 YYEEEE. CDR3 in amino acids: CASSSLLDRAMNTEAFF. The CDR3 region has the DNA TGTGCCAGCAGCTCCCTCCTGGACAGGGCTATGAACACTGAAGCTTTCTTT.

V gene TRBV11-2 combines with J gene TRBJ2-7, with D tentatively TRBD1 (6 bases). Germline assignment: CDR1 SGHAT and CDR2 FQNNGV. V shed 4 bases and J shed 0 bases, with 19 bases lying between them. The CDR3 is 17 residues long. The CDR3 nucleotides are TGTGCCAGCAGCTCCTCGTGGGGGCAGTCGAGCTCCTACGAGCAGTACTTC. Translated: CASSSSWGQSSSYEQYF.

This chain links TRBV3-1 (or the pseudogene TRBV3-2) with TRBJ1-2, with D possibly being TRBD1 (5 bases). Trimming removed 6 bases from V and 4 bases from J, with 12 bases in between. The CDR3 loop spans 13 amino acids. CDR1 is LGHDT, CDR2 YNNKEL, per germline (reference sequence). The CDR3 DNA reads TGTGCCAGCAGGCCGCCAGGGTCCTATGGCTACACCTTC. This codes for CASRPPGSYGYTF.

This chain joins TRBV4-1 and TRBJ1-1; D may be TRBD1 (6 bases). Germline V gene sequence: CDR1 MGHRA, CDR2 YSYEKL. The V end was cut by 3 bases, the J end by 5 bases, with 7 bases between. The CDR3 runs 12 residues. The CDR3 sequence is CASSQGATEAFF. The DNA for the CDR3 is TGCGCCAGCAGCCAGGGGGCGACTGAAGCTTTCTTT.

The chain couples TRBV2 to TRBJ1-4; 11 nucleotides agree with TRBD1. This CDR3 spans 13 amino acids. Unmatched junction bases numbered 6, after V lost 10 bases and J lost 8 bases. Germline-derived CDR1 and CDR2 are SNHLY and FYNNEI. The CDR3 loop is CATKDRGQEKLFF. CDR3 nucleotide sequence: TGTGCCACTAAGGACAGGGGGCAGGAAAAACTGTTTTTT.

V is TRBV19 and J is TRBJ2-7; possible D gene TRBD1, 7 bases. The germline CDR1 and CDR2 sequences are LNHDA and SQIVND (reference sequence). The length of the CDR3 is 12 residues. Trimming shortened V by 8 bases and J by 3 bases, and 11 bases separated the two germline ends. CDR3 bases: TGTGCCAGTGGGAGGACAGGCTACGAGCAGTACTTC. Its translation is CASGRTGYEQYF.

The chain joins TRBV19 to TRBJ2-4; D might be TRBD1 (6 bases). This CDR3 has 14 amino acids. The V end lost 6 bases, the J end lost 1 base, and 10 bases lay between the germline ends. CDR1 is LNHDA, CDR2 SQIVND, per germline (reference sequence). In DNA form, the CDR3 reads TGTGCCAGTAGACCTCAGGGGGCCAAAAACATTCAGTACTTC. Translating it yields CASRPQGAKNIQYF.

The V and J genes are TRBV10-1 and TRBJ2-7, with D possibly being TRBD2 (5 bases). Per germline, CDR1 WNHNN and CDR2 SYGVQD (reference sequence). V lost 0 bases and J 0 bases, leaving 9 bases between the germline ends. This CDR3 has 15 residues. CDR3 loop: CASSESIGDSYEQYF. CDR3 DNA: TGCGCCAGCAGTGAGTCGATCGGGGACTCCTACGAGCAGTACTTC.

This clone was counted a single time. The chain combines TRBV29-1 with TRBJ1-1; D possibly corresponds to TRBD1 (6 bases). Per germline, CDR1 SQVTM and CDR2 ANQGSEA. V gave up 1 base and J gave up 5 bases, with 11 bases separating them. The CDR3 consists of 13 residues. CDR3 sequence: CSVEGRGETEAFF. CDR3 DNA sequence: TGCAGCGTTGAAGGCAGGGGTGAGACTGAAGCTTTCTTT.

This clone was detected a few times. The genes are TRBV5-6 and TRBJ1-6; TRBD1 might be the D (5 bases). Germline V gene sequence: CDR1 SGHDT, CDR2 YYEEEE. The V and J ends lost 0 bases and 12 bases respectively, with 13 bases between them. The CDR3 runs 14 residues. The CDR3 nucleotides read TGTGCCAGCAGCTTGGCGGTTCAGGGAGGACCCCTCCACTTT. Translation: CASSLAVQGGPLHF. The complete variable domain, with remaining parts taken from reference TRBV5-6 and TRBJ1-6, reads DAGVTQSPTHLIKTRGQQVTLRCSPKSGHDTVSWYQQALGQGPQFIFQYYEEEERQRGNFPDRFSGHQFPNYSSELNVNALLLGDSALYLCASSLAVQGGPLHFGNGTRLTVT.

V usage is TRBV24-1 and J usage is TRBJ1-2; tentatively, D is TRBD1 (6 bases). V was clipped by 1 base and J by 3 bases, with 20 bases between them. This CDR3 comprises 18 residues. CDR1 is KGHDR, CDR2 SFDVKD, per germline. CDR3 DNA: TGTGCCACCAGTGATTTCACGAACAGGGAGGGAGGATACTATGGCTACACCTTC. Its protein product is CATSDFTNREGGYYGYTF.